Listed below are T cell receptor beta chains from one sample, sequenced in a study of T cell repertoires and HLA-DP antigens. This table comes from immunoSEQ multiplex PCR, and its TCRdb copy is limited to in-frame clones, with some not included. Of around 3,600 clones in the sample, less than 85% were seen once. The source material was CD137- CD4+ T cells from cultured PBMCs. The receptors here all came from a woman younger than 35 in good health and CMV-seronegative. Both conserved end residues are part of each CDR3. A D gene is named only where the DNA matches it firmly. The listing skips clone size in some rows; elsewhere it reads once, few, many or a size class.

J gene,V gene,CDR3 length,D gene,clone size,CDR3 protein,CDR3 DNA
TRBJ2-5,TRBV6-6,13,-,-,CASTSPGAETQYF,TGTGCCAGCACCTCCCCAGGGGCAGAGACCCAGTACTTC
TRBJ2-3,TRBV7-8,15,-,-,CASSLGGVSTDTQYF,TGTGCCAGCAGCTTAGGAGGGGTTAGCACAGATACGCAGTATTTT
TRBJ1-6,TRBV30,12,-,-,CAWSGGDSPLHF,TGTGCCTGGAGTGGGGGTGATTCACCCCTCCACTTT
TRBJ2-7,TRBV5-1,12,-,-,CASSLRGYEQYF,TGCGCCAGCAGCTTGAGGGGCTACGAGCAGTACTTC
TRBJ2-5,TRBV19,14,TRBD1,-,CASSMTGQEETQYF,TGTGCCAGTAGTATGACAGGGCAGGAAGAGACCCAGTACTTC
TRBJ1-4,TRBV7-2,13,-,-,CASSPRGVEKLFF,TGTGCCAGCAGCCCAAGGGGTGTGGAAAAACTGTTTTTT
TRBJ2-7,TRBV5-4,15,-,-,CASSLGGAAAYEQYF,TGTGCCAGCAGCCTGGGGGGGGCGGCGGCCTACGAGCAGTACTTC
TRBJ2-7,TRBV6-5,14,-,-,CASISARGSYEQYF,TGTGCCAGCATCTCGGCCCGGGGCTCCTACGAGCAGTACTTC
TRBJ2-3,TRBV7-6,15,TRBD2,once,CASSLAAGGTDTQYF,TGTGCCAGCAGCTTAGCGGCGGGAGGGACAGATACGCAGTATTTT
TRBJ2-1,TRBV4-1,15,TRBD2,-,CASCRGSGGSGEQFF,TGCGCCAGCTGCCGGGGCTCCGGGGGGAGTGGTGAGCAGTTCTTC
TRBJ2-5,TRBV5-4,16,TRBD1,-,CASSLTAGTGDETQYF,TGTGCCAGCAGCTTAACTGCCGGGACAGGGGATGAGACCCAGTACTTC
TRBJ1-1,TRBV6-6,15,TRBD1,-,CASSWQGQPNTEAFF,TGTGCCAGCAGTTGGCAGGGACAGCCGAACACTGAAGCTTTCTTT
TRBJ1-4,TRBV18,14,-,-,CASSPGQSQEKLFF,TGTGCCAGCTCACCCGGACAGTCGCAAGAAAAACTGTTTTTT
TRBJ1-4,TRBV6-6,11,-,-,CASSKNEKLFF,TGTGCCAGCAGTAAAAATGAAAAACTGTTTTTT
TRBJ1-5,TRBV6-5,15,-,-,CASSYGGGSNQPQHF,TGTGCCAGCAGTTACGGAGGAGGATCAAATCAGCCCCAGCATTTT
TRBJ1-6,TRBV28,17,-,-,CASSSMGTGALNSPLHF,TGTGCCAGCAGTTCTATGGGGACGGGGGCTCTTAATTCACCCCTCCACTTT
TRBJ2-6,TRBV6-6,15,-,-,CASTDSPVGANVLTF,TGTGCCAGCACGGACAGTCCTGTGGGGGCCAACGTCCTGACTTTC
TRBJ1-2,TRBV11-2,17,TRBD1,-,CASSPRDRGNGQHGYTF,TGTGCCAGCAGCCCCAGGGACAGGGGCAACGGGCAACATGGCTACACCTTC